These 2 T cell receptor beta chains originate from one sample sequenced in a study of shared clonotypes between healthy human individuals. Here immunoSEQ multiplex PCR was the method, and the copy in TCRdb shows in-frame clones only, minus some. The data show 2 million to 2.5 million clones, approximately 94% seen once. Sample: naive CD4+ T cells sorted from blood. Subset specified: CD45RA+ positively selected. These receptors were collected from a man between 18 and 29 years old in good health.

As to this clone: The sample contains more than one DNA sequence encoding this CDR3. V gene TRBV19 combines with J gene TRBJ1-6; 8 bases are shared with TRBD1. The CDR3 has 14 residues. Germline CDR1 is LNHDA and CDR2 is SQIVND (reference sequence). The trim removed 6 bases at V and 6 bases at J, leaving 4 bases unmatched. As DNA, the CDR3 is TGTGCCAGTAGCACGCAGGGGGCTAATTCACCCCTCCACTTT. This gives the protein CASSTQGANSPLHF.

The V call is TRBV5-1, the J call TRBJ2-3; 12 bases are shared with TRBD2. This CDR3 spans 17 amino acids. The V gene's germline CDR1 is SGHRS and CDR2 YFSETQ. J gave up 5 bases and V 5 bases, and 12 bases lay outside the gene matches. In DNA form, the CDR3 reads TGCGCCAGCAGGGCTACTGGACTAGCGGGGCTGGGAGATACGCAGTATTTT. Translated, it gives CASRATGLAGLGDTQYF.